This TCR beta chain stems from a study of shared clonotypes between healthy human individuals. The study, taken as a whole, reports: Sampling covered nothing but blood. Tissue TCR repertoires likely differ from those found in blood.

A note on this clone: The antigen remains undetermined.

Germline V gene data show CDR1 as SGHRS and CDR2 as YFSETQ. Germline trimming cut 0 bases from V and 2 bases from J; bases unmatched to any gene: 10. This CDR3 comprises 17 residues. Replicate PCRs run on sorted subsets employed approximately 180 ng DNA, approximately 30,000 T cell genomes. Profiling relied on immunoSEQ multiplex PCR, and the TCRdb table lists in-frame clones only, not all of them. The sample lists 1,500,000 or so clones, roughly 95% occurring once. Sequencing was carried out using naive CD4+ T cells sorted from blood. Subset in this sample: CD45RA+ positively selected. The TCR was taken from a man aged 25 to 40 in good health. The J gene is TRBJ1-2, the V gene TRBV5-1; 7 nucleotides line up with TRBD1. The CDR3, as DNA: TGCGCCAGCAGCTTGGTAACCGGGACAGCCGTCAACTATGGCTACACCTTC. Protein: CASSLVTGTAVNYGYTF.